This passage covers 21 T cell receptor beta chains from one sample sequenced in a study of T cells expressing NK-cell markers. TCRdb reprocessed the 5' RACE reads and stores each CDR3 protein as one record, lacking DNA. The repertoire shows about 180,000 distinct CDR3 sequences; the top ten hold around a sixth. The specimen was blood T cells: a sorted CD56 or NKG2C T cell subset, CD4+ or CD8+ T cells, or bulk PBMC T cells (not recorded which). The receptors originated from a woman aged 18-70 years in good health.

The V and J genes are TRBV20-1 and TRBJ1-1; TCRdb outputs TRBD1, but without DNA this stays unchecked. CDR1 DFQATT and CDR2 SNEGSKA come from the germline V gene (reference sequence). This CDR3 spans 13 amino acids. The CDR3 spells CSATPPQGTEAFF.

V and J are TRBV20-1 and TRBJ2-1; TCRdb indicates TRBD1, and absent DNA this call remains unverified. The CDR3 loop spans 12 amino acids. The germline CDR1 and CDR2 sequences are DFQATT and SNEGSKA (reference sequence). The CDR3 loop reads CSARRDPSGKFF.

J is TRBJ2-3 and V is TRBV20-1; TCRdb's D call of TRBD2 is untestable without DNA. The CDR3 totals 14 residues. The germline CDR1 and CDR2 sequences are DFQATT and SNEGSKA (reference sequence). The CDR3: CSAHIAGRTDTQYF.

This rearrangement joins TRBV28 to TRBJ2-1; the TCRdb D gene call, TRBD1, has no DNA to confirm it. The CDR3 extends over 13 amino acids. The germline V gene has CDR1 MDHEN and CDR2 SYDVKM. The CDR3: CASTGILGGEQFF.

The chain couples TRBV7-9 to TRBJ2-1; TCRdb's D call, TRBD2, is unchecked because there is no DNA. The V gene's germline CDR1 is SEHNR and CDR2 FQNEAQ (reference sequence). This CDR3 comprises 16 residues. CDR3 sequence reads: CASSSVHGLAVNEQFF.

This chain connects TRBV15 to TRBJ1-1. Germline values: CDR1 LNHNV, CDR2 YYDKDF (reference sequence). The CDR3 has 14 residues. CDR3 in amino acids: CATSRDIGNTEAFF.

The rearrangement joins TRBV2 to TRBJ2-5; the TCRdb D gene call, TRBD2, has no DNA to confirm it. There are 14 residues in the CDR3. Germline V gene sequence: CDR1 SNHLY, CDR2 FYNNEI. CDR3: CASSRLAGKETQYF.

The J gene is TRBJ1-1, the V gene TRBV13; TCRdb returns TRBD1, unconfirmable since there is no DNA. Germline CDR1 PRHDT, CDR2 FYEKMQ (reference sequence). The CDR3 has 13 amino acids. This CDR3 reads CASSSPGYTEAFF.

The chain links TRBV24-1 to TRBJ2-3; as DNA is missing, the TRBD2 call by TCRdb cannot be tested. CDR1 is KGHDR and CDR2 is SFDVKD in the germline V gene. The CDR3 runs 18 residues. The chain's CDR3 is CATSDGGFSGGPADTQYF.

J is TRBJ2-7 and V is TRBV4-1; TCRdb returns TRBD1, unconfirmable since there is no DNA. CDR3 length equals 13 residues. Germline assignment: CDR1 MGHRA and CDR2 YSYEKL. CDR3 region: CASSPGTDYEQYF.

V is TRBV12-5 and J is TRBJ2-7; TCRdb designates TRBD2, a call that cannot be tested without DNA. CDR3 length: 16 residues. CDR1 is LGHNT and CDR2 is FRNRAP in the germline V gene. The CDR3: CASGSTSGGSSYEQYF.

V gene TRBV27 combines with J gene TRBJ1-2; TCRdb reports TRBD1, a call that lacks DNA to check it against. Germline V gene data show CDR1 as MNHEY and CDR2 as SMNVEV (reference sequence). CDR3 size: 15 residues. CDR3 sequence reads: CASSPDRGDVYGYTF.

V is TRBV29-1 and J is TRBJ1-5; TCRdb lists TRBD1, though no DNA is available to test this call. This CDR3 has 15 residues. Germline V gene lookup returns CDR1 SQVTM and CDR2 ANQGSEA. CDR3 protein: CSAQNTGGSNQPQHF. Together with reference TRBV29-1 and TRBJ1-5, the CDR3 gives the full variable domain: SAVISQKPSRDICQRGTSLTIQCQVDSQVTMMFWYRQQPGQSLTLIATANQGSEATYESGFVIDKFPISRPNLTFSTLTVSNMSPEDSSIYLCSAQNTGGSNQPQHFGDGTRLSIL.

The J gene is TRBJ1-6, the V gene TRBV7-2. The CDR3 is made up of 12 amino acids. Germline lookup yields CDR1 SGHTA and CDR2 FQGNSA. The CDR3 loop reads CASSSEYSPLHF. Combining the CDR3 with reference TRBV7-2 and TRBJ1-6 gives the whole variable domain GAGVSQSPSNKVTEKGKDVELRCDPISGHTALYWYRQSLGQGLEFLIYFQGNSAPDKSGLPSDRFSAERTGGSVSTLTIQRTQQEDSAVYLCASSSEYSPLHFGNGTRLTVT.

The genes are TRBV5-1 and TRBJ2-7; the D gene TCRdb calls, TRBD2, cannot be checked with no DNA. The CDR3 runs 16 residues. The germline V gene has CDR1 SGHRS and CDR2 YFSETQ. The CDR3 reads CASSSRAGGSFYEQYF.

J is TRBJ2-1 and V is TRBV5-1; TCRdb proposes TRBD2, but this gene call is untestable without DNA. In germline, CDR1 is SGHRS, CDR2 YFSETQ. The CDR3 length is 16 residues. Here the CDR3 reads CASSLLWLAGGNEQFF.

This rearrangement joins TRBV7-6 to TRBJ2-5; TCRdb indicates TRBD1, and absent DNA this call remains unverified. Germline V gene data show CDR1 as SGHVS and CDR2 as FNYEAQ. The CDR3 is 13 residues long. The CDR3 sequence: CAVRDRGFETQYF.

V and J are TRBV21-1 and TRBJ1-5; without DNA, the TCRdb call of TRBD1 cannot be checked. TRBV21-1 counts as a pseudogene. This CDR3 contains 17 residues. CDR3: CASNPLPLGRNNQPQHF.

This chain joins TRBV10-3 and TRBJ1-5. CDR1 and CDR2 (germline): ENHRY, SYGVKD. The CDR3 is 15 amino acids. The CDR3 region is CAISESWGSNQPQHF.

The chain links TRBV4-1 to TRBJ2-7; checking the TCRdb D call of TRBD2 is not possible without DNA. This CDR3 has 17 amino acids. CDR1 and CDR2 (germline): MGHRA, YSYEKL. The CDR3 loop is CASSQVASGQKRYEQYF.

This chain uses TRBV18 with TRBJ1-2; TCRdb's D call of TRBD1 is untestable without DNA. Germline V CDR1 and CDR2: KGHSH, LQKENI. The CDR3 consists of 14 residues. The CDR3 sequence is CASSPPPRGGGYTF.